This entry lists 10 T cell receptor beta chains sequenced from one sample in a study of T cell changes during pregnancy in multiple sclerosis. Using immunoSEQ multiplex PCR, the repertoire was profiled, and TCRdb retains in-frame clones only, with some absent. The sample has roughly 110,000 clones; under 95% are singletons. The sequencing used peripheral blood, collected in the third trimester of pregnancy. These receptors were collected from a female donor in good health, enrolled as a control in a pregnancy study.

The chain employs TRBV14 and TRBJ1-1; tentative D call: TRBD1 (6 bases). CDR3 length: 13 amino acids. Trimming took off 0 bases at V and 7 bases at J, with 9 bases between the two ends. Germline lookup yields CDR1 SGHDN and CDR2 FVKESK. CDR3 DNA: TGTGCCAGCAGCCAAGATTTACAGGGTGAAGCTTTCTTT. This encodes CASSQDLQGEAFF.

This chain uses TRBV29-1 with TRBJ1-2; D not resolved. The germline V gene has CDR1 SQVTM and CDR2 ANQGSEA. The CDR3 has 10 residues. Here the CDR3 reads CGSPDYGYTF. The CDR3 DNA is TGCGGGAGCCCGGACTATGGCTACACCTTC. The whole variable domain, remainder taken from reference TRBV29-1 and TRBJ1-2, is SAVISQKPSRDICQRGTSLTIQCQVDSQVTMMFWYRQQPGQSLTLIATANQGSEATYESGFVIDKFPISRPNLTFSTLTVSNMSPEDSSIYLCGSPDYGYTFGSGTRLTVV.

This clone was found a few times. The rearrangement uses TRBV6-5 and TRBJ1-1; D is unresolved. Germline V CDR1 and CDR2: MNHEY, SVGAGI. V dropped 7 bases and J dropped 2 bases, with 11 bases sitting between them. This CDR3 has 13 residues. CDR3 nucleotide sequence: TGTGCCAGCACCCCGACACGTAACACTGAAGCTTTCTTT. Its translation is CASTPTRNTEAFF.

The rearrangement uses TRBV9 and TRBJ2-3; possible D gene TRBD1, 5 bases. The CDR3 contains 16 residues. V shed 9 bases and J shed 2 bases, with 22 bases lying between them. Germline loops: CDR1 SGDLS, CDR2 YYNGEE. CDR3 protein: CATTPLQGGSTDTQYF. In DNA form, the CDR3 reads TGTGCCACCACGCCACTGCAGGGCGGATCCACAGATACGCAGTATTTT.

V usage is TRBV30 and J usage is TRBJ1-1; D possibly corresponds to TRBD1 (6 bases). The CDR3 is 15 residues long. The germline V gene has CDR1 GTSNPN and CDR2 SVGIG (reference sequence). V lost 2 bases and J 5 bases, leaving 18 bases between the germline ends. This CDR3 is CAWSLVRTVSTEAFF. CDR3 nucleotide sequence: TGTGCCTGGAGTCTCGTTAGGACAGTGAGTACTGAAGCTTTCTTT.

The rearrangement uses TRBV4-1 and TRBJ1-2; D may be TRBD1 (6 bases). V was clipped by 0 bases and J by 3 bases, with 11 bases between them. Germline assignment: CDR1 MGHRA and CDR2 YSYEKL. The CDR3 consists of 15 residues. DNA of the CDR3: TGCGCCAGCAGCCAAGATGGGGGGGGCTACTATGGCTACACCTTC. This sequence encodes CASSQDGGGYYGYTF.

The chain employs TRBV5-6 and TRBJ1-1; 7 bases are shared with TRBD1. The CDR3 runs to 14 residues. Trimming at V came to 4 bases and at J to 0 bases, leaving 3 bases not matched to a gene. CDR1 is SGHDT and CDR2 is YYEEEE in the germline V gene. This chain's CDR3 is CASSRDSMNTEAFF. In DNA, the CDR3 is TGTGCCAGCAGCCGGGACAGCATGAACACTGAAGCTTTCTTT.

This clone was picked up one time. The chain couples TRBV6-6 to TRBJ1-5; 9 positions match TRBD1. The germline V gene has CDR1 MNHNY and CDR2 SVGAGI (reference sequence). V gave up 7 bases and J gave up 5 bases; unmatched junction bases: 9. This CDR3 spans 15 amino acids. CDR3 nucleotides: TGTGCCAGCACCGATAGGGACAGGGTCCATCAGCCCCAGCATTTT. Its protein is CASTDRDRVHQPQHF.

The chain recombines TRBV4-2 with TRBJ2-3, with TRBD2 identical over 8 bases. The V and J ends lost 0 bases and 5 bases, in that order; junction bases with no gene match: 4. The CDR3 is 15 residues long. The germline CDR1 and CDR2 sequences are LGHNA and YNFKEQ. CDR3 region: CASSQEGSGGDTQYF. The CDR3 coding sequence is TGTGCCAGCAGCCAAGAGGGCAGCGGGGGAGATACGCAGTATTTT.

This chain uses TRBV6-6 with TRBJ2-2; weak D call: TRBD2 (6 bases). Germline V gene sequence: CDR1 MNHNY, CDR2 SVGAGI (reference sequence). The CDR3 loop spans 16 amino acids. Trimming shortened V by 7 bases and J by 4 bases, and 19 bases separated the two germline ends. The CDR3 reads CASTPGVAGSTGELFF. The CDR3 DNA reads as TGTGCCAGCACCCCGGGGGTGGCAGGTTCCACCGGGGAGCTGTTTTTT.